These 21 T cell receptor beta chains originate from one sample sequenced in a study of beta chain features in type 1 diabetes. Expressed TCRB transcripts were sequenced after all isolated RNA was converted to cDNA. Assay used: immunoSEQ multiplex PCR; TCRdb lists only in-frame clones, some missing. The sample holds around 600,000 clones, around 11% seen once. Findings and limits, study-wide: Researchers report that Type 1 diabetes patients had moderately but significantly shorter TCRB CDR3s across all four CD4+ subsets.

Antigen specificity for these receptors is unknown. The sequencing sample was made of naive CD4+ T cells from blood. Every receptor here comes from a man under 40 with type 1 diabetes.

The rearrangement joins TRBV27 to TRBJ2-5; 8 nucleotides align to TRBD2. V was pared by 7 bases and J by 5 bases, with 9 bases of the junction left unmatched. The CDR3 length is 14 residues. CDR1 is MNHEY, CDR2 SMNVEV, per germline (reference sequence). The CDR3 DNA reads TGTGCCAGCAAAGTGGCGGGGGGTCGGGAGACCCAGTACTTC. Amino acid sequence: CASKVAGGRETQYF.

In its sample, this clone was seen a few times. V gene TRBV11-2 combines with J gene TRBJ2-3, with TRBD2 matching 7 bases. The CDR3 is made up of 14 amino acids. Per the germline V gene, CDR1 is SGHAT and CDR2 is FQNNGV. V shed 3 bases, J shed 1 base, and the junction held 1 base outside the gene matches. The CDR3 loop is CASSFRGGTDTQYF. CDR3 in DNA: TGTGCCAGCAGCTTCCGGGGGGGCACAGATACGCAGTATTTT.

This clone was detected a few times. The CDR3 nucleotides are TGTGCCAGCAGTGAGGGGGCCTATGGCTACACCTTC. Protein product: CASSEGAYGYTF. The chain has TRBV28 and TRBJ1-2; 7 nucleotides line up with TRBD1. The CDR3 loop spans 12 amino acids. Germline CDR1 and CDR2: MDHEN and SYDVKM. V was pared by 5 bases and J by 4 bases, with 1 base of the junction left unmatched.

The CDR3 bases are TGCGCCAGCAGCTTGGCCCCCGGGCTCACCTACGAGCAGTACTTC. Its protein product is CASSLAPGLTYEQYF. This chain links TRBV5-1 with TRBJ2-7; D is uncertain. The CDR3 sequence is 15 residues long. Trimming removed 0 bases at V and 2 bases at J, with 12 bases between. The germline V gene has CDR1 SGHRS and CDR2 YFSETQ.

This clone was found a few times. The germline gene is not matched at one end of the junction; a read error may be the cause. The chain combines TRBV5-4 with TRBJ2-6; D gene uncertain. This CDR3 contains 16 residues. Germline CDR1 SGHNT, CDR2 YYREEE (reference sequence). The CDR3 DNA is TGCGCCAGCAGCCAAGATGGGGTCCCCGGGGCCAACGTCCTGACTTTC. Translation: CASSQDGVPGANVLTF.

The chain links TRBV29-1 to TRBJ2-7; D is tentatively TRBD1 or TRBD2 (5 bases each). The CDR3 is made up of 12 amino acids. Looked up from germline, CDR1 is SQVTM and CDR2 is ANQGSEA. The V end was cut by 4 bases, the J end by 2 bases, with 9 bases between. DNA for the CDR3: TGCAGCGTTGGGTTGGGGGCCTACGAGCAGTACTTC. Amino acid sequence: CSVGLGAYEQYF.

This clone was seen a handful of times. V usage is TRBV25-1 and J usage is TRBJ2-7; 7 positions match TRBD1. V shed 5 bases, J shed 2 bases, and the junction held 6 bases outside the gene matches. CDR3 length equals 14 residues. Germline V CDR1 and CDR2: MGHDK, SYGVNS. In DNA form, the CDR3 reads TGTGCCAGCAGTAAACGACAGGGTACCTACGAGCAGTACTTC. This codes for CASSKRQGTYEQYF.

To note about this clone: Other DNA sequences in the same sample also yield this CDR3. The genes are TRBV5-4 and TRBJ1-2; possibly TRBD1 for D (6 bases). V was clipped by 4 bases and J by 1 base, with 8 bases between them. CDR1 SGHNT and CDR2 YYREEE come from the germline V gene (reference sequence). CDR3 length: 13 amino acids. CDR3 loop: CASSQDSNYGYTF. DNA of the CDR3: TGTGCCAGCAGCCAGGACAGTAACTATGGCTACACCTTC.

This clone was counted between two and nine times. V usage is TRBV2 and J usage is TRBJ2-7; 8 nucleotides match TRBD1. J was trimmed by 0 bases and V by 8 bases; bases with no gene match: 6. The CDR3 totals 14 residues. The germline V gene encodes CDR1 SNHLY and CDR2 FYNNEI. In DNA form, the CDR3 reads TGTGCCAGCTTACGACAGGGGTTCTCCTACGAGCAGTACTTC. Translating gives CASLRQGFSYEQYF.

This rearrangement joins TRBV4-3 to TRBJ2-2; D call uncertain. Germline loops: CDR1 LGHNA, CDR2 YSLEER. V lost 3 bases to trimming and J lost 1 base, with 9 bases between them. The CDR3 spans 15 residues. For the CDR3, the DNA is TGCGCCAGCAGCCAGGCCCCACAGAACACCGGGGAGCTGTTTTTT. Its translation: CASSQAPQNTGELFF.

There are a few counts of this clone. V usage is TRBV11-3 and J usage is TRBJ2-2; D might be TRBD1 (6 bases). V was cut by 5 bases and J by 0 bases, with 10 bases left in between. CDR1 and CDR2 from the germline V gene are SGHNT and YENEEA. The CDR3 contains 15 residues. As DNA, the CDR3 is TGTGCCAGCAGCCCCCAGGGGACGAACACCGGGGAGCTGTTTTTT. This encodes CASSPQGTNTGELFF.

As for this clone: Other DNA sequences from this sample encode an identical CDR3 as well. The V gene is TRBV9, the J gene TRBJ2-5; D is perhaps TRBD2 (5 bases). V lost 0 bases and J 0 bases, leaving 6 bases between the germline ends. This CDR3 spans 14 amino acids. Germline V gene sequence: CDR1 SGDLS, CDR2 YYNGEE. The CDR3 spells CASSVAGYQETQYF. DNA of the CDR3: TGTGCCAGCAGCGTAGCGGGGTACCAAGAGACCCAGTACTTC.

The CDR3, as DNA: TGTGCCAGCAGTGGACAGAACAAGAACACTGAAGCTTTCTTT. It specifies CASSGQNKNTEAFF. The chain employs TRBV27 and TRBJ1-1; possible D gene TRBD1, 6 bases. Germline V CDR1 and CDR2: MNHEY, SMNVEV (reference sequence). V was clipped by 5 bases and J by 1 base, with 11 bases between them. The CDR3 spans 14 residues.

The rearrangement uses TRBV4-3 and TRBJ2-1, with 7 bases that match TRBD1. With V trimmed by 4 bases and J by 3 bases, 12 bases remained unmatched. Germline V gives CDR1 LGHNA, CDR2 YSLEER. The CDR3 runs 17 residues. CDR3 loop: CASSPATTGQIYNEQFF. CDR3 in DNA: TGCGCCAGCAGCCCAGCTACGACGGGACAGATCTACAATGAGCAGTTCTTC.

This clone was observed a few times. The CDR3 coding sequence is TGTGCCAGCAGGGACCCTGGGGGCTCCTACGAGCAGTACTTC. It translates to CASRDPGGSYEQYF. J is TRBJ2-7 and V is TRBV2; either TRBD1 or TRBD2 may supply D (5 bases each). Germline V CDR1 and CDR2: SNHLY, FYNNEI. CDR3 length equals 14 residues. V was clipped by 6 bases and J by 0 bases, with 12 bases between them. Filled out from reference TRBV2 and TRBJ2-7, the complete variable domain reads EPEVTQTPSHQVTQMGQEVILRCVPISNHLYFYWYRQILGQKVEFLVSFYNNEISEKSEIFDDQFSVERPDGSNFTLKIRSTKLEDSAMYFCASRDPGGSYEQYFGPGTRLTVT.

CDR3 amino acids: CASSLPGQGSGANVLTF. Here the CDR3 DNA reads TGTGCCAGCAGCCTACCAGGGCAGGGCTCTGGGGCCAACGTCCTGACTTTC. V is TRBV5-6 and J is TRBJ2-6; D may be TRBD1 (5 bases). The ends were cut back, 4 bases at V and 0 bases at J, with 14 bases in the middle. Germline V gene lookup returns CDR1 SGHDT and CDR2 YYEEEE. The CDR3 spans 17 residues. Full variable domain (missing parts from reference TRBV5-6 and TRBJ2-6): DAGVTQSPTHLIKTRGQQVTLRCSPKSGHDTVSWYQQALGQGPQFIFQYYEEEERQRGNFPDRFSGHQFPNYSSELNVNALLLGDSALYLCASSLPGQGSGANVLTFGAGSRLTVL.

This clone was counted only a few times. CDR3 loop: CASSPQSNPGELFF. DNA of the CDR3: TGTGCCAGCTCACCGCAGTCGAATCCCGGGGAGCTGTTTTTT. The V gene is TRBV18, the J gene TRBJ2-2; D remains ambiguous. The V gene lost 3 bases and the J gene lost 6 bases, with 11 bases spanning the gap. CDR1 is KGHSH and CDR2 is LQKENI in the germline V gene. The CDR3 is made up of 14 amino acids. The full variable domain, in which reference TRBV18 and TRBJ2-2 provide the parts outside the CDR3, is NAGVMQNPRHLVRRRGQEARLRCSPMKGHSHVYWYRQLPEEGLKFMVYLQKENIIDESGMPKERFSAEFPKEGPSILRIQQVVRGDSAAYFCASSPQSNPGELFFGEGSRLTVL.

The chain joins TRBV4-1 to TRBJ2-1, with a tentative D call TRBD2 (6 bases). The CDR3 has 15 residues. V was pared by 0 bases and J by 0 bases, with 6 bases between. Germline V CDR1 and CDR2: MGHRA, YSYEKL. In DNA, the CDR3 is TGCGCCAGCAGCCAAGAGACTAGCTCCTACAATGAGCAGTTCTTC. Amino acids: CASSQETSSYNEQFF.

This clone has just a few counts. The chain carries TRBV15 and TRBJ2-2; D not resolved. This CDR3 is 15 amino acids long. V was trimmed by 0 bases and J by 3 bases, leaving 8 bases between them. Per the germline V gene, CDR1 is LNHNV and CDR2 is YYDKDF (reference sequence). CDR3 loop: CATSRDYGDTGELFF. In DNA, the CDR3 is TGTGCCACCAGCAGAGATTACGGCGACACCGGGGAGCTGTTTTTT.

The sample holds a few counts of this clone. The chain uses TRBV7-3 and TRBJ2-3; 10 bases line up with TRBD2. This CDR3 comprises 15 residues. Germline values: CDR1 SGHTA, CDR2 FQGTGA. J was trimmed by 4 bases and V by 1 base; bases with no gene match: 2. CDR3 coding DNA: TGTGCCAGCAGCTTAAGGGGGACTAGCGCAGATACGCAGTATTTT. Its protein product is CASSLRGTSADTQYF.

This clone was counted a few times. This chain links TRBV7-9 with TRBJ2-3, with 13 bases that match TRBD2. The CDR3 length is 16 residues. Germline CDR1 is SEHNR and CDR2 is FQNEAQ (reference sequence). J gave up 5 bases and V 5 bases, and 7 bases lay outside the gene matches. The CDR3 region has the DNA TGTGCCAGCAGCGTAACTAGCGGGGGGGCAGTAGATACGCAGTATTTT. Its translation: CASSVTSGGAVDTQYF.